This T cell receptor (beta chain) was documented in a study of T cell responses to AZD1222 COVID-19 vaccine. Sequencing used immunoSEQ multiplex PCR; TCRdb keeps in-frame clones, though not all of them. The data show some 150,000 clones, 75% to 85% seen once. Trimming cost V 4 bases and J 5 bases; bases outside gene matches: 7. Germline V gene lookup returns CDR1 LNHNV and CDR2 YYDKDF (reference sequence). The CDR3 spans 14 residues. The V call is TRBV15, the J call TRBJ2-5, with 7 bases identical to TRBD1. The sequence came from an adult who received the MenACWY meningococcal vaccine as a control. The sample consisted of peripheral blood, taken 28 days after the second dose of the MenACWY control vaccine. This CDR3 reads CATSTPGGTETQYF. The CDR3 coding sequence is TGTGCCACCAGCACCCCAGGGGGAACGGAGACCCAGTACTTC.